This paragraph reports one TCR beta chain. Looked up from germline, CDR1 is SGDLS and CDR2 is YYNGEE. The length of the CDR3 is 16 residues. With V trimmed by 0 bases and J by 4 bases, 5 bases remained unmatched. The sample comes from a study of T cell changes during pregnancy in multiple sclerosis. Some clones are missing from TCRdb's copy, which holds only in-frame ones; the method was immunoSEQ multiplex PCR. The sample shows around 92,000 clones, 85% to 95% of them seen only once. This specimen was peripheral blood, taken in the third trimester of pregnancy. The receptor comes from a female donor with multiple sclerosis, enrolled in a pregnancy study. The V gene is TRBV9, the J gene TRBJ2-3; 10 positions match TRBD2. The CDR3 nucleotides read TGTGCCAGCAGCGTAGTGAGCGGGAGGGGGGCAGATACGCAGTATTTT. The encoded protein is CASSVVSGRGADTQYF.